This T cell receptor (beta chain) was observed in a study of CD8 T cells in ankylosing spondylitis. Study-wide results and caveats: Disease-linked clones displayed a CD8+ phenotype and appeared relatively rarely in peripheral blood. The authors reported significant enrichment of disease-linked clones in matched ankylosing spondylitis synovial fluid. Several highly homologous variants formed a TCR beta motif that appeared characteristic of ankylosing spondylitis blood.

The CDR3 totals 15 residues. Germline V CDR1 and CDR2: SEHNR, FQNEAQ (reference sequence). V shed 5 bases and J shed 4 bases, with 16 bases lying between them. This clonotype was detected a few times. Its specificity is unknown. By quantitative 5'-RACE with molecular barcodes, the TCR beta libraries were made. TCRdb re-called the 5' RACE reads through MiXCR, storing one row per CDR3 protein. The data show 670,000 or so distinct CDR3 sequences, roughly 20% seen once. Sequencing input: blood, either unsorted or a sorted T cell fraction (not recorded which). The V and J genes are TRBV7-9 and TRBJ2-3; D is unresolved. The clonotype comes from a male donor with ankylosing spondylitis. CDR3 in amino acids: CASSPGPESADTQYF. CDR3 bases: TGTGCCAGCAGCCCCGGGCCCGAAAGCGCAGATACGCAGTATTTT.